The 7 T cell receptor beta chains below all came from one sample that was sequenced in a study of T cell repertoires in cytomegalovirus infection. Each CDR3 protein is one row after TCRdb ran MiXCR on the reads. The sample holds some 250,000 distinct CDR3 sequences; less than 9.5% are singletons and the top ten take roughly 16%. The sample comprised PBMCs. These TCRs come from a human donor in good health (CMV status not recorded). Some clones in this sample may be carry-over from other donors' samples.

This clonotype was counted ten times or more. The CDR3: CANRAPGNTIYF. DNA for the CDR3: TGTGCCAATCGCGCTCCTGGAAACACCATATATTTT. V gene TRBV7-2 combines with J gene TRBJ1-3, with D unclear. Trimming stripped 10 bases from V and 2 bases from J, with 9 bases between. There are 12 residues in the CDR3. The germline CDR1 and CDR2 sequences are SGHTA and FQGNSA.

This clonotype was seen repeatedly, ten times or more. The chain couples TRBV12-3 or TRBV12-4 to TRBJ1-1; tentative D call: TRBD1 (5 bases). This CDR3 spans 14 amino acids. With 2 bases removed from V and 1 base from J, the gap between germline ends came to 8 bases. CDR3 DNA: TGTGCCAGCAGTTTACGGGGGGGGAACACTGAAGCTTTCTTT. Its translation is CASSLRGGNTEAFF.

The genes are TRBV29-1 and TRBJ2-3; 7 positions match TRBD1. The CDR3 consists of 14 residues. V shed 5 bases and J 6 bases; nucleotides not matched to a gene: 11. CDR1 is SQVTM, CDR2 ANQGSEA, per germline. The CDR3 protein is CSVRGTVSGDTQYF. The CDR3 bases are TGCAGCGTTCGTGGGACAGTGAGCGGTGATACGCAGTATTTT.

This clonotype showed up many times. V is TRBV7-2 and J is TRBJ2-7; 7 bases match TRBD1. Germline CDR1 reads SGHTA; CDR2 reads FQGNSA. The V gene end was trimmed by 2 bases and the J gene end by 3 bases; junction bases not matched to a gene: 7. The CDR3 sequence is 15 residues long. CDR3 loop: CASSLSGTVRYEQYF. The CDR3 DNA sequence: TGTGCCAGCAGCTTATCTGGGACAGTTCGCTACGAGCAGTACTTC. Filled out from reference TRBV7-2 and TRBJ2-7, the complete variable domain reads GAGVSQSPSNKVTEKGKDVELRCDPISGHTALYWYRQSLGQGLEFLIYFQGNSAPDKSGLPSDRFSAERTGGSVSTLTIQRTQQEDSAVYLCASSLSGTVRYEQYFGPGTRLTVT.

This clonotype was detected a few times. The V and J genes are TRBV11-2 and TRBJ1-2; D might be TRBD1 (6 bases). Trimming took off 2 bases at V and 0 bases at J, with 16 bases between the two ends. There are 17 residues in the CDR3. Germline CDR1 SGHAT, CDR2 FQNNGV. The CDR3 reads CASSLSPTGWANYGYTF. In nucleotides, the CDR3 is TGTGCCAGCAGCTTATCGCCGACAGGCTGGGCTAACTATGGCTACACCTTC.

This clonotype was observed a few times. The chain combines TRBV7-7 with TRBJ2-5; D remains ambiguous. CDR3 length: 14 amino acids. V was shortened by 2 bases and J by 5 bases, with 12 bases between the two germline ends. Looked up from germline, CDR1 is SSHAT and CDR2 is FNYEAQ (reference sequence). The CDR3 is CASSLKPARETQYF. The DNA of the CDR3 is TGTGCCAGCAGCTTAAAGCCCGCTAGGGAGACCCAGTACTTC.

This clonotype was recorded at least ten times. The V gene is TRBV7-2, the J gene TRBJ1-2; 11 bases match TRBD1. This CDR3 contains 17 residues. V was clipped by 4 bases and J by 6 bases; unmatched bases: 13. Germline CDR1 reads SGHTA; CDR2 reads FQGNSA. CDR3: CASSSLGQGAKDNGYTF. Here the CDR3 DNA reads TGTGCCAGCAGCTCCCTCGGACAGGGGGCGAAGGATAATGGCTACACCTTC.